What follows is one T cell receptor beta chain and its context. The antigen is not known. This sample is drawn from a study of shared clonotypes between healthy human individuals. General study findings and limits: Clonotype sharing among donors was expected to depend on sequencing depth. A small donor pool kept down the genetic and exposure-history diversity that was represented.

With 6 bases clipped from V and 2 bases from J, the junction kept 5 bases outside the gene matches. The germline V gene encodes CDR1 SGHTA and CDR2 FQGNSA. The CDR3 consists of 15 residues. Genomic DNA per cell subset filled all wells of several immunoSEQ plates. TCRdb keeps only in-frame clones here, not all; method: immunoSEQ multiplex PCR. This table holds some 1.1 million clones, 60% to 85% found once. J is TRBJ2-5 and V is TRBV7-2, with 11 bases fitting TRBD1. The specimen was memory CD4+ T cells from PBMCs. This sample's subset: CD45RA-negative fraction. The source of this sequence is a young man in good health. Some clones in this sample may be carry-over from other donors' samples. The CDR3 loop is CASSRDRGLQETQYF. The CDR3 DNA sequence: TGTGCCAGCAGTCGGGACAGGGGGTTGCAAGAGACCCAGTACTTC.